Detailed here is one TCR beta chain. Produced via immunoSEQ multiplex PCR; TCRdb's table is partial and in-frame only. Found here are tens of thousands of clones, over 80% of them singletons; the top ten hold 2.5% to 3%. The CDR3 extends over 12 amino acids. From germline, CDR1 is ENHRY and CDR2 SYGVKD. Trimming shortened V by 6 bases and J by 1 base, and 6 bases separated the two germline ends. This record comes from a study of OX40 agonist ivuxolimab in advanced cancers. The sequence was obtained from an adult with an advanced solid tumor such as melanoma, head and neck, liver or kidney cancer. This chain joins TRBV10-3 and TRBJ1-1; the D is unclear. Material: CD4+ or CD8+ T cells sorted from blood, obtained in a trial of the OX40 agonist ivuxolimab. In nucleotides, the CDR3 is TGTGCCATCAGGAAGGGGAACACTGAAGCTTTCTTT. Amino acid sequence: CAIRKGNTEAFF.